A selection of T cell receptor beta chains follows, all from one sample in a study of cytomegalovirus exposure and HLA in healthy donors. TCRdb keeps only in-frame clones here, not all; method: immunoSEQ multiplex PCR. The sample includes 150,000 or so clones, roughly 77% of them seen just once. Material for sequencing was PBMCs. All receptors derive from a man between 25 and 39 years old in good health and CMV-seropositive. CDR3s leave out the opening cysteine and the closing phenylalanine or tryptophan. Fields, in order: clone size, V gene, J gene, CDR3 protein. Clone size is given for some rows only: seen once, a few or many times, or a class if the clone is expanded.

clone_size: -; v_call: TRBV6-5; j_call: TRBJ2-7; cdr3_aa: ASNSGSLYEQY
clone_size: -; v_call: TRBV19; j_call: TRBJ1-2; cdr3_aa: ASSYPGGVADYGYT
clone_size: few; v_call: TRBV19; j_call: TRBJ2-2; cdr3_aa: ASSKTGGGTGELF
clone_size: -; v_call: TRBV5-4; j_call: TRBJ1-1; cdr3_aa: ASSSTGYTEAF
clone_size: -; v_call: TRBV6-1; j_call: TRBJ1-2; cdr3_aa: ASSERSVYGYT
clone_size: -; v_call: TRBV2; j_call: TRBJ1-5; cdr3_aa: ASSEQNSNQPQH
clone_size: -; v_call: TRBV29-1; j_call: TRBJ2-3; cdr3_aa: SALTGSDTQY
clone_size: -; v_call: TRBV19; j_call: TRBJ1-5; cdr3_aa: ASSIGPRNQPQH
clone_size: once; v_call: TRBV5-1; j_call: TRBJ2-5; cdr3_aa: ASSGDLQETQY
clone_size: -; v_call: TRBV18; j_call: TRBJ1-2; cdr3_aa: ASSPNGDKTLYGYT
clone_size: -; v_call: TRBV19; j_call: TRBJ2-1; cdr3_aa: ASSITSGLGNEQF
clone_size: -; v_call: TRBV6-5; j_call: TRBJ2-2; cdr3_aa: ASTSLGANTGELF
clone_size: once; v_call: TRBV4-1; j_call: TRBJ2-2; cdr3_aa: ASSPGQGITGELF
clone_size: -; v_call: TRBV6-4; j_call: TRBJ2-3; cdr3_aa: ASSDSLATY
clone_size: -; v_call: TRBV29-1; j_call: TRBJ1-1; cdr3_aa: SVDRGRNTEAF
clone_size: -; v_call: TRBV9; j_call: TRBJ2-1; cdr3_aa: ASSVAGQSYNEQF
clone_size: -; v_call: TRBV5-6; j_call: TRBJ1-4; cdr3_aa: ASSLYSGRYEKLF
clone_size: -; v_call: TRBV2; j_call: TRBJ1-1; cdr3_aa: ASTNQGLNTEAF
clone_size: -; v_call: TRBV30; j_call: TRBJ1-1; cdr3_aa: AWGRGYTEAF
clone_size: few; v_call: TRBV7-8; j_call: TRBJ2-7; cdr3_aa: ASSLFRTSGILVYEQY
clone_size: -; v_call: TRBV4-2; j_call: TRBJ1-2; cdr3_aa: ASSQDGDTGRGYT
clone_size: -; v_call: TRBV4-1; j_call: TRBJ1-1; cdr3_aa: ASSQGRGRNTEAF
clone_size: -; v_call: TRBV4-2; j_call: TRBJ2-7; cdr3_aa: ASSQGPGQGDYEQY
clone_size: -; v_call: TRBV7-2; j_call: TRBJ2-1; cdr3_aa: ASSSRHSSGGYNEQF
clone_size: -; v_call: TRBV27; j_call: TRBJ2-5; cdr3_aa: ASSPLDTQETQY
clone_size: -; v_call: TRBV15; j_call: TRBJ2-1; cdr3_aa: ATSRDGSGRQNEQF
clone_size: few; v_call: TRBV6-5; j_call: TRBJ1-3; cdr3_aa: ASTPRLSGNTIY
clone_size: once; v_call: TRBV4-1; j_call: TRBJ2-7; cdr3_aa: ASSLQGGAYEQY
clone_size: -; v_call: TRBV11-1; j_call: TRBJ1-1; cdr3_aa: ASSLTGTGFGDTEAF
clone_size: -; v_call: TRBV7-9; j_call: TRBJ1-2; cdr3_aa: ASSLGGGQNYGYT
clone_size: -; v_call: TRBV7-3; j_call: TRBJ2-3; cdr3_aa: ASSYPGWDTQY
clone_size: -; v_call: TRBV2; j_call: TRBJ2-1; cdr3_aa: ASRAVVLFHEQF
clone_size: -; v_call: TRBV5-6; j_call: TRBJ1-5; cdr3_aa: ASSSGGQPQH
clone_size: -; v_call: TRBV9; j_call: TRBJ2-3; cdr3_aa: ASSVEWDRASTDTQY
clone_size: once; v_call: TRBV6-1; j_call: TRBJ2-7; cdr3_aa: ASSQTSGRAYEQY
clone_size: -; v_call: TRBV21-1; j_call: TRBJ2-7; cdr3_aa: ASKGQGIYEQY
clone_size: -; v_call: TRBV5-6; j_call: TRBJ2-3; cdr3_aa: ASSLDRGRDTQY
clone_size: once; v_call: TRBV7-2; j_call: TRBJ2-1; cdr3_aa: ASRAGGQSYNEQF
clone_size: -; v_call: TRBV7-8; j_call: TRBJ2-7; cdr3_aa: ASSPDRGGWQY
clone_size: -; v_call: TRBV5-1; j_call: TRBJ2-3; cdr3_aa: ASSPPGTDTQY
clone_size: few; v_call: TRBV15; j_call: TRBJ2-3; cdr3_aa: ATSGGDRATDTQY
clone_size: once; v_call: TRBV5-1; j_call: TRBJ1-2; cdr3_aa: ASSEPGTVYGYT